This T cell receptor beta chain was identified in a study of radiotherapy plus CTLA-4 blockade in lung cancer. Method: immunoSEQ multiplex PCR; TCRdb's copy keeps in-frame clones and lacks some. Of 25,000 to 35,000 clones listed, about 81% are singletons. In this sample, this clone turned up a few times. As yet, its antigen is unknown. Study-level findings and limits: Among blood TCR repertoires after radiotherapy plus ipilimumab, tumor-derived clones expanded. Interferon-beta, together with early blood T cell clone dynamics, reportedly best predicted response.

CDR1 is MNHNY, CDR2 SVGAGI, per germline (reference sequence). This CDR3 has 14 residues. V lost 2 bases and J 3 bases, leaving 9 bases between the germline ends. The chain uses TRBV6-6 and TRBJ2-3; D possibly corresponds to TRBD2 (5 bases). This TCR derives from a human donor with non-small cell lung cancer that progressed on radiotherapy plus ipilimumab. The sequencing here drew on peripheral blood, taken from a patient treated with radiotherapy plus ipilimumab. The CDR3 loop is CASSYPGRTDTQYF. CDR3 nucleotide sequence: TGTGCCAGCAGTTACCCGGGGAGAACAGATACGCAGTATTTT.